These T cell receptor beta chains were read from a single sample in a study of T cell repertoires in cytomegalovirus infection. Antigen specificity for these receptors is unknown. Each CDR3 protein is one row after TCRdb ran MiXCR on the reads. The sample contains roughly 730,000 distinct CDR3 sequences, around a third of which appear only once. Sequenced material: cultured PBMCs, taken from culture after CMV antigen stimulation. These receptors were obtained from a human donor in good health (CMV status not recorded). Some clones in this sample may be carry-over from other donors' samples. CDR3s include the opening cysteine and the closing phenylalanine or tryptophan. The D gene is left open where the match is weak. Clone size is shown for a subset of rows, as once, few, many or a class of expanded clone.

clone size: NA
D gene: NA
J gene: TRBJ2-1
V gene: TRBV15
CDR3 protein: CATSRALGTYNEQFF
CDR3 DNA: TGTGCCACCAGCAGGGCCCTAGGAACCTACAATGAGCAGTTCTTC

clone size: NA
D gene: TRBD1
J gene: TRBJ1-1
V gene: TRBV7-1
CDR3 protein: CASSAGQDYTEAFF
CDR3 DNA: TGTGCCAGCAGCGCGGGACAGGACTACACTGAAGCTTTCTTT

clone size: NA
D gene: TRBD1
J gene: TRBJ2-1
V gene: TRBV28
CDR3 protein: CASSSQATGGTLEQFF
CDR3 DNA: TGTGCCAGCAGTTCCCAGGCGACAGGGGGCACATTAGAGCAGTTCTTC

clone size: few
D gene: TRBD1
J gene: TRBJ1-6
V gene: TRBV9
CDR3 protein: CASSVGQGDSPLHF
CDR3 DNA: TGTGCCAGCAGCGTGGGACAGGGCGATTCACCCCTCCACTTT

clone size: NA
D gene: NA
J gene: TRBJ2-3
V gene: TRBV6-8
CDR3 protein: CASSYVTSTDTQYF
CDR3 DNA: TGTGCCAGCAGTTACGTTACTAGCACAGATACGCAGTATTTT

clone size: few
D gene: TRBD1
J gene: TRBJ1-4
V gene: TRBV11-2
CDR3 protein: CASSLSPGQGGGEKLFF
CDR3 DNA: TGTGCCAGCAGCTTATCTCCGGGACAGGGGGGAGGTGAAAAACTGTTTTTT

clone size: NA
D gene: NA
J gene: TRBJ2-1
V gene: TRBV4-3
CDR3 protein: CASSQDRGDNEQFF
CDR3 DNA: TGCGCCAGCAGCCAAGATCGGGGTGACAATGAGCAGTTCTTC

clone size: many
D gene: NA
J gene: TRBJ1-1
V gene: TRBV6-5
CDR3 protein: CASSYLTKSTNTEAFF
CDR3 DNA: TGTGCCAGCAGTTACTTGACAAAAAGCACGAACACTGAAGCTTTCTTT

clone size: NA
D gene: TRBD2
J gene: TRBJ2-1
V gene: TRBV5-4
CDR3 protein: CASSLSTGRGKQFF
CDR3 DNA: TGTGCCAGCAGCTTATCCACTGGGCGGGGGAAGCAGTTCTTC

clone size: NA
D gene: NA
J gene: TRBJ2-7
V gene: TRBV18
CDR3 protein: CASSPSLQGSSEQYF
CDR3 DNA: TGTGCCAGCTCACCGAGCCTGCAGGGTAGTAGCGAGCAGTACTTC

clone size: NA
D gene: TRBD1
J gene: TRBJ2-2
V gene: TRBV20-1
CDR3 protein: CSAEQGDTGELFF
CDR3 DNA: TGCAGTGCTGAGCAGGGGGACACCGGGGAGCTGTTTTTT

clone size: NA
D gene: TRBD1
J gene: TRBJ2-1
V gene: TRBV11-3
CDR3 protein: CASSLFPGQGWNEQFF
CDR3 DNA: TGTGCCAGCAGCCTATTCCCGGGACAGGGTTGGAATGAGCAGTTCTTC

clone size: NA
D gene: TRBD2
J gene: TRBJ2-7
V gene: TRBV6-1
CDR3 protein: CASRLAGWSSYEQYF
CDR3 DNA: TGTGCCAGCAGACTAGCGGGCTGGAGCTCCTACGAGCAGTACTTC

clone size: NA
D gene: NA
J gene: TRBJ2-5
V gene: TRBV12-3/TRBV12-4
CDR3 protein: CASSFTAQEGVGETQYF
CDR3 DNA: TGTGCCAGCAGTTTCACCGCGCAGGAGGGGGTAGGAGAGACCCAGTACTTC

clone size: NA
D gene: TRBD1
J gene: TRBJ2-7
V gene: TRBV11-2
CDR3 protein: CASSSSWDRDNEQYF
CDR3 DNA: TGTGCCAGCAGCTCCTCCTGGGACAGGGACAACGAGCAGTACTTC

clone size: NA
D gene: TRBD1
J gene: TRBJ2-3
V gene: TRBV24-1
CDR3 protein: CATSDMTGSPDTQYF
CDR3 DNA: TGTGCCACCAGTGATATGACAGGGAGCCCAGATACGCAGTATTTT

clone size: few
D gene: NA
J gene: TRBJ2-1
V gene: TRBV7-8
CDR3 protein: CASSEDGYNEQFF
CDR3 DNA: TGTGCCAGCAGCGAAGACGGGTACAATGAGCAGTTCTTC

clone size: few
D gene: TRBD2
J gene: TRBJ2-4
V gene: TRBV19
CDR3 protein: CASRQTSGRAFGKNIQYF
CDR3 DNA: TGTGCCAGTAGACAAACTAGCGGGAGGGCCTTTGGCAAAAACATTCAGTACTTC

clone size: few
D gene: TRBD2
J gene: TRBJ2-3
V gene: TRBV20-1
CDR3 protein: CSARDPASGSTDTQYF
CDR3 DNA: TGCAGTGCTAGAGATCCGGCTAGCGGGAGCACAGATACGCAGTATTTT

clone size: NA
D gene: TRBD1
J gene: TRBJ1-2
V gene: TRBV7-9
CDR3 protein: CASRSTGGIGENTF
CDR3 DNA: TGTGCCAGCAGATCGACAGGGGGGATTGGGGAAAACACCTTC

clone size: few
D gene: NA
J gene: TRBJ1-1
V gene: TRBV5-4
CDR3 protein: CASSFKRGANTEAFF
CDR3 DNA: TGTGCCAGCAGCTTCAAACGGGGGGCGAACACTGAAGCTTTCTTT

clone size: few
D gene: TRBD2
J gene: TRBJ2-2
V gene: TRBV4-1
CDR3 protein: CASSLRFGGGGTGELFF
CDR3 DNA: TGCGCCAGCAGCCTCCGGTTCGGCGGGGGGGGCACCGGGGAGCTGTTTTTT

clone size: few
D gene: TRBD2
J gene: TRBJ2-7
V gene: TRBV6-2/TRBV6-3
CDR3 protein: CASSTRPGLADLYEQYF
CDR3 DNA: TGTGCCAGCTCAACAAGACCGGGACTAGCGGATCTCTACGAGCAGTACTTC

clone size: once
D gene: TRBD2
J gene: TRBJ2-1
V gene: TRBV7-8
CDR3 protein: CASSARGSGRANEQFF
CDR3 DNA: TGTGCCAGCAGCGCCCGGGGTAGCGGGAGGGCCAATGAGCAGTTCTTC

clone size: once
D gene: TRBD2
J gene: TRBJ2-3
V gene: TRBV7-2
CDR3 protein: CASSITGLAGGPIMTDTQYF
CDR3 DNA: TGTGCCAGCAGCATAACGGGACTAGCGGGAGGGCCGATCATGACAGATACGCAGTATTTT

clone size: few
D gene: NA
J gene: TRBJ1-6
V gene: TRBV6-1
CDR3 protein: CASSEGGLYNSPLHF
CDR3 DNA: TGTGCCAGCTCTGAAGGGGGTCTCTATAATTCACCCCTCCACTTT

clone size: many
D gene: TRBD1
J gene: TRBJ2-5
V gene: TRBV7-2
CDR3 protein: CASSKTGVGETQYF
CDR3 DNA: TGTGCCAGCAGCAAGACAGGGGTGGGAGAGACCCAGTACTTC

clone size: NA
D gene: NA
J gene: TRBJ2-5
V gene: TRBV7-9
CDR3 protein: CASSRLAQGRETQYF
CDR3 DNA: TGTGCCAGCAGCCGCCTAGCACAGGGAAGAGAGACCCAGTACTTC

clone size: few
D gene: NA
J gene: TRBJ1-1
V gene: TRBV2
CDR3 protein: CASSGVVGTAALNTEAFF
CDR3 DNA: TGTGCCAGCAGTGGAGTCGTCGGAACAGCAGCTCTGAACACTGAAGCTTTCTTT

clone size: NA
D gene: NA
J gene: TRBJ2-1
V gene: TRBV20-1
CDR3 protein: CSARDPAWAGNEQFF
CDR3 DNA: TGCAGTGCTAGAGATCCCGCCTGGGCGGGCAATGAGCAGTTCTTC

clone size: NA
D gene: NA
J gene: TRBJ2-2
V gene: TRBV7-9
CDR3 protein: CASSGGTVVTGELFF
CDR3 DNA: TGTGCCAGCAGCGGCGGGACCGTTGTCACCGGGGAGCTGTTTTTT

clone size: NA
D gene: NA
J gene: TRBJ2-7
V gene: TRBV10-3
CDR3 protein: CAINGGGVWYEQYF
CDR3 DNA: TGTGCCATCAATGGCGGAGGGGTTTGGTACGAGCAGTACTTC

clone size: few
D gene: NA
J gene: TRBJ2-3
V gene: TRBV11-2
CDR3 protein: CASRKRFSADTQYF
CDR3 DNA: TGTGCCAGCCGTAAGAGGTTTTCGGCGGATACGCAGTATTTT

clone size: many
D gene: NA
J gene: TRBJ1-5
V gene: TRBV7-2
CDR3 protein: CASSVETGGSNQPQHF
CDR3 DNA: TGTGCCAGCAGCGTAGAGACAGGAGGTAGCAATCAGCCCCAGCATTTT

clone size: NA
D gene: TRBD2
J gene: TRBJ2-5
V gene: TRBV2
CDR3 protein: CASSGRTSGGDSLETQYF
CDR3 DNA: TGTGCCAGCAGTGGGCGGACTAGCGGGGGGGACAGTCTCGAGACCCAGTACTTC

clone size: NA
D gene: NA
J gene: TRBJ1-4
V gene: TRBV6-1
CDR3 protein: CASTLNEKLFF
CDR3 DNA: TGTGCCAGCACCCTTAATGAAAAACTGTTTTTT

clone size: NA
D gene: NA
J gene: TRBJ1-1
V gene: TRBV7-9
CDR3 protein: CASSLGGGKVRTEAFF
CDR3 DNA: TGTGCCAGCAGCTTAGGAGGCGGGAAGGTTCGCACTGAAGCTTTCTTT

clone size: many
D gene: NA
J gene: TRBJ1-1
V gene: TRBV12-3/TRBV12-4
CDR3 protein: CASSLIKKVNTEAFF
CDR3 DNA: TGTGCCAGCAGTTTAATAAAGAAGGTGAACACTGAAGCTTTCTTT

clone size: NA
D gene: TRBD2
J gene: TRBJ2-5
V gene: TRBV12-3/TRBV12-4
CDR3 protein: CASSNRVAGGQETQYF
CDR3 DNA: TGTGCCAGCAGCAATAGGGTAGCGGGGGGCCAAGAGACCCAGTACTTC

clone size: NA
D gene: NA
J gene: TRBJ2-5
V gene: TRBV6-1
CDR3 protein: CASSHAPAANIQETQYF
CDR3 DNA: TGTGCCAGCAGTCATGCCCCGGCAGCGAACATCCAAGAGACCCAGTACTTC

clone size: few
D gene: NA
J gene: TRBJ2-7
V gene: TRBV6-1
CDR3 protein: CASSSRQVRSYEQYF
CDR3 DNA: TGTGCCAGCAGTTCCAGACAGGTTCGCTCCTACGAGCAGTACTTC

clone size: NA
D gene: NA
J gene: TRBJ2-6
V gene: TRBV6-2/TRBV6-3
CDR3 protein: CASSYLSPSSGANVLTF
CDR3 DNA: TGTGCCAGCAGTTACTTGAGTCCGAGCTCTGGGGCCAACGTCCTGACTTTC

clone size: NA
D gene: NA
J gene: TRBJ1-2
V gene: TRBV6-6
CDR3 protein: CASSAIQENYGYTF
CDR3 DNA: TGTGCCAGCAGTGCAATTCAGGAAAACTATGGCTACACCTTC

clone size: many
D gene: NA
J gene: TRBJ1-1
V gene: TRBV7-2
CDR3 protein: CASSLEAGAMTEAFF
CDR3 DNA: TGTGCCAGCAGCTTAGAGGCAGGGGCAATGACTGAAGCTTTCTTT

clone size: few
D gene: NA
J gene: TRBJ2-5
V gene: TRBV6-6
CDR3 protein: CASSYRLGQLQETQYF
CDR3 DNA: TGTGCCAGCAGTTACCGCCTAGGACAGCTCCAAGAGACCCAGTACTTC

clone size: few
D gene: NA
J gene: TRBJ1-6
V gene: TRBV7-8
CDR3 protein: CASRQYTGSGSPLHF
CDR3 DNA: TGTGCCAGCAGACAGTATACGGGGAGCGGCTCACCCCTCCACTTT

clone size: NA
D gene: TRBD2
J gene: TRBJ2-3
V gene: TRBV7-2
CDR3 protein: CASSSGGSGTDTQYF
CDR3 DNA: TGTGCCAGCAGCTCGGGGGGGAGTGGGACAGATACGCAGTATTTT

clone size: many
D gene: TRBD1
J gene: TRBJ1-6
V gene: TRBV7-2
CDR3 protein: CASGSRQGADSPLHF
CDR3 DNA: TGTGCCAGCGGTTCGAGACAGGGGGCCGATTCACCCCTCCACTTT

clone size: NA
D gene: NA
J gene: TRBJ2-7
V gene: TRBV4-3
CDR3 protein: CASSQRHTGTREQYF
CDR3 DNA: TGCGCCAGCAGCCAACGCCATACGGGGACACGCGAGCAGTACTTC

clone size: many
D gene: NA
J gene: TRBJ2-7
V gene: TRBV7-2
CDR3 protein: CASSPGPYLEQYF
CDR3 DNA: TGTGCCAGCAGCCCGGGACCTTATCTCGAGCAGTACTTC

clone size: NA
D gene: NA
J gene: TRBJ2-7
V gene: TRBV10-2
CDR3 protein: CASRPAENYEQYF
CDR3 DNA: TGCGCCAGCAGGCCAGCAGAAAATTACGAGCAGTACTTC

clone size: NA
D gene: NA
J gene: TRBJ1-5
V gene: TRBV7-9
CDR3 protein: CASSLGGGQGKPQHF
CDR3 DNA: TGTGCCAGCAGCTTAGGGGGAGGGCAGGGGAAGCCCCAGCATTTT

clone size: NA
D gene: NA
J gene: TRBJ1-5
V gene: TRBV7-2
CDR3 protein: CARSLAGNQPQHF
CDR3 DNA: TGTGCCAGAAGCTTAGCCGGCAATCAGCCCCAGCATTTT

clone size: NA
D gene: TRBD1
J gene: TRBJ1-2
V gene: TRBV6-8
CDR3 protein: CASSYVVGGAYGYTF
CDR3 DNA: TGTGCCAGCAGTTACGTTGTAGGGGGCGCCTATGGCTACACCTTC

clone size: few
D gene: NA
J gene: TRBJ1-1
V gene: TRBV7-2
CDR3 protein: CASSLDGFSNTEAFF
CDR3 DNA: TGTGCCAGCAGCTTAGATGGGTTCTCCAACACTGAAGCTTTCTTT

clone size: NA
D gene: TRBD1
J gene: TRBJ1-2
V gene: TRBV20-1
CDR3 protein: CSARDRKNGYTF
CDR3 DNA: TGCAGTGCTAGGGACAGGAAAAACGGCTACACCTTC

clone size: few
D gene: NA
J gene: TRBJ2-3
V gene: TRBV28
CDR3 protein: CASSTPYFTSTDTQYF
CDR3 DNA: TGTGCCAGCAGTACCCCGTATTTTACTAGCACAGATACGCAGTATTTT

clone size: few
D gene: NA
J gene: TRBJ2-7
V gene: TRBV3-1
CDR3 protein: CASRPGTDYEQYF
CDR3 DNA: TGTGCCAGCAGACCCGGGACGGACTACGAGCAGTACTTC

clone size: NA
D gene: NA
J gene: TRBJ1-2
V gene: TRBV2
CDR3 protein: CASSGPKLVGYGYTF
CDR3 DNA: TGTGCCAGCAGTGGACCTAAGCTGGTGGGCTATGGCTACACCTTC

clone size: few
D gene: NA
J gene: TRBJ1-2
V gene: TRBV29-1
CDR3 protein: CSVGGTTYGYTF
CDR3 DNA: TGCAGCGTTGGAGGGACAACGTATGGCTACACCTTC